This is a list of T cell receptor beta chains from one sample in a study of blood T cell repertoires in COVID-19. Profiled with immunoSEQ multiplex PCR; TCRdb holds only in-frame clones, not every one. The sample yields over 250,000 clones, over 75% seen once. Material for sequencing was peripheral blood. The receptor source for this set is a human donor in a cohort sampled during active COVID-19. Each CDR3 is given with its conserved first and last residue. The D gene is left open where the match is weak. Size is omitted from some rows. Given values are once, few, many or a class for expanded clones.

D gene: -; V gene: TRBV7-2; clone size: -; CDR3 length: 16; J gene: TRBJ2-1; CDR3 protein: CASSSFSGAPANEQFF; CDR3 DNA: TGTGCCAGCAGTTCCTTTAGCGGAGCCCCTGCCAATGAGCAGTTCTTC
D gene: TRBD1; V gene: TRBV5-1; clone size: few; CDR3 length: 14; J gene: TRBJ1-2; CDR3 protein: CASSSNGQGNGYTF; CDR3 DNA: TGCGCCAGCAGCTCGAACGGACAGGGGAATGGCTACACCTTC
D gene: TRBD2; V gene: TRBV29-1; clone size: -; CDR3 length: 12; J gene: TRBJ2-5; CDR3 protein: CSVGPSGVIEYF; CDR3 DNA: TGCAGCGTTGGCCCTAGCGGGGTTATCGAGTACTTC
D gene: -; V gene: TRBV11-2; clone size: -; CDR3 length: 15; J gene: TRBJ1-4; CDR3 protein: CASKPTTPTGEKLFF; CDR3 DNA: TGTGCCAGCAAACCTACAACCCCAACGGGGGAAAAACTGTTTTTT
D gene: TRBD2; V gene: TRBV14; clone size: -; CDR3 length: 18; J gene: TRBJ2-3; CDR3 protein: CASSQLSGSVIGTDTQYF; CDR3 DNA: TGTGCCAGCAGCCAGCTCAGCGGGAGTGTTATCGGCACAGATACGCAGTATTTT
D gene: -; V gene: TRBV11-2; clone size: -; CDR3 length: 13; J gene: TRBJ2-5; CDR3 protein: CASSLDHRETQYF; CDR3 DNA: TGTGCCAGCAGCTTAGATCACAGGGAGACCCAGTACTTC
D gene: TRBD1; V gene: TRBV5-6; clone size: -; CDR3 length: 14; J gene: TRBJ2-7; CDR3 protein: CASSLEKGASEQYF; CDR3 DNA: TGTGCCAGCAGCTTGGAAAAGGGGGCAAGTGAGCAGTACTTC
D gene: -; V gene: TRBV28; clone size: once; CDR3 length: 13; J gene: TRBJ2-2; CDR3 protein: CASIQSNTGELFF; CDR3 DNA: TGTGCCAGCATCCAGTCAAACACCGGGGAGCTGTTTTTT
D gene: -; V gene: TRBV7-3; clone size: -; CDR3 length: 14; J gene: TRBJ1-1; CDR3 protein: CASSSNPGSTEAFF; CDR3 DNA: TGTGCCAGCAGCTCAAATCCCGGGAGCACTGAAGCTTTCTTT
D gene: -; V gene: TRBV5-1; clone size: -; CDR3 length: 14; J gene: TRBJ2-7; CDR3 protein: CASGSGQGVYEQYF; CDR3 DNA: TGCGCCAGCGGAAGCGGGCAGGGTGTGTACGAGCAGTACTTC
D gene: -; V gene: TRBV28; clone size: -; CDR3 length: 14; J gene: TRBJ2-7; CDR3 protein: CASSPQGWAYEQYF; CDR3 DNA: TGTGCCAGCAGCCCCCAGGGGTGGGCCTACGAGCAGTACTTC
D gene: TRBD2; V gene: TRBV24-1; clone size: once; CDR3 length: 18; J gene: TRBJ2-2; CDR3 protein: CATSDTRGGLASRGELFF; CDR3 DNA: TGTGCCACCAGTGATACCCGGGGGGGACTAGCGTCCCGCGGGGAGCTGTTTTTT
D gene: -; V gene: TRBV20-1; clone size: -; CDR3 length: 14; J gene: TRBJ1-2; CDR3 protein: CSASSRQLLYGYTF; CDR3 DNA: TGCAGTGCAAGTAGTCGACAGCTCCTCTATGGCTACACCTTC
D gene: -; V gene: TRBV30; clone size: -; CDR3 length: 13; J gene: TRBJ2-2; CDR3 protein: CAWREQGIGELFF; CDR3 DNA: TGTGCCTGGAGAGAACAGGGAATCGGGGAGCTGTTTTTT
D gene: TRBD2; V gene: TRBV29-1; clone size: -; CDR3 length: 16; J gene: TRBJ2-1; CDR3 protein: CSVGVDGGSPYNEQFF; CDR3 DNA: TGCAGCGTTGGAGTAGATGGCGGGAGCCCCTACAATGAGCAGTTCTTC
D gene: TRBD1; V gene: TRBV28; clone size: -; CDR3 length: 14; J gene: TRBJ1-2; CDR3 protein: CASSLGRDRFGYTF; CDR3 DNA: TGTGCCAGCAGTTTGGGGCGGGACAGGTTCGGCTACACCTTC
D gene: TRBD2; V gene: TRBV3-1/TRBV3-2; clone size: -; CDR3 length: 15; J gene: TRBJ2-5; CDR3 protein: CASSQGTSGEKAQYF; CDR3 DNA: TGTGCCAGCAGCCAAGGGACTAGCGGGGAGAAGGCCCAGTACTTC
D gene: -; V gene: TRBV2; clone size: few; CDR3 length: 15; J gene: TRBJ1-4; CDR3 protein: CASSEAGVPNEKLFF; CDR3 DNA: TGTGCCAGCAGTGAGGCGGGGGTGCCTAATGAAAAACTGTTTTTT
D gene: -; V gene: TRBV6-9; clone size: -; CDR3 length: 15; J gene: TRBJ1-4; CDR3 protein: CARDSNRAPNEKLFF; CDR3 DNA: TGTGCCAGGGACTCAAACAGGGCGCCAAATGAAAAACTGTTTTTT